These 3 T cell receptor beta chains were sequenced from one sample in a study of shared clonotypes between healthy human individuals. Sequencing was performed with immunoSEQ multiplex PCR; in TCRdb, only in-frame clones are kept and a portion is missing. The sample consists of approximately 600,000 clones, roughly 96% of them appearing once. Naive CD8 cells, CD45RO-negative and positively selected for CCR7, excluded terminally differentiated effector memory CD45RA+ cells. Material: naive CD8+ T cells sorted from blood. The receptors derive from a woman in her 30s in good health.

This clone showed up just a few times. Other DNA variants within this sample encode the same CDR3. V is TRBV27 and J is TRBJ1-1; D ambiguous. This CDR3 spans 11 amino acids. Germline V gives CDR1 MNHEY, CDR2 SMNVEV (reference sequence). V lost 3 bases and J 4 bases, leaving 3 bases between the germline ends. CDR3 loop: CASSFGTEAFF. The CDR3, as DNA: TGTGCCAGCAGTTTTGGCACTGAAGCTTTCTTT.

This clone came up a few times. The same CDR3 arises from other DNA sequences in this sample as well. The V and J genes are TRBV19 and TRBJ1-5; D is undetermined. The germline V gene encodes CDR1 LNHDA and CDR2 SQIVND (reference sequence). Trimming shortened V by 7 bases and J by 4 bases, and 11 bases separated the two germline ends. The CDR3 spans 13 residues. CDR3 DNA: TGTGCCAGTAAGGAATTGGGGAATCAGCCCCAGCATTTT. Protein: CASKELGNQPQHF. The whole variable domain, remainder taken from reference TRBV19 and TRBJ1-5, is DGGITQSPKYLFRKEGQNVTLSCEQNLNHDAMYWYRQDPGQGLRLIYYSQIVNDFQKGDIAEGYSVSREKKESFPLTVTSAQKNPTAFYLCASKELGNQPQHFGDGTRLSIL.

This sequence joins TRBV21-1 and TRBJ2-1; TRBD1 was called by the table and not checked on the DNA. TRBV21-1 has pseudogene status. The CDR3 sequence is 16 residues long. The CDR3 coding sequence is TGTGCCAGCAGCGCCACAGGGAGTCCGGTTTACAATGAGCAGTTCTTC. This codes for CASSATGSPVYNEQFF.